This T cell receptor beta chain was recovered during a study of STAT3 mutations in large granular lymphocyte leukemia. Study-wide findings and caveats: No sample exists from the first appearance of each clone. At least one immunodominant TCR beta clonotype appeared in every T-cell large granular lymphocyte leukemia patient. After therapy, about 30% of the 18 patients switched clonotypes, all new clones STAT3 wild type. Variable sampling intervals and differing treatment regimens complicated linking therapy response to TCR clonal burden changes.

Average productive template count per sample was about 40,000. The repertoire was sequenced with immunoSEQ multiplex PCR; TCRdb's copy has only in-frame clones and lacks some. The repertoire holds about 9,300 clones, with more than 75% as singletons. A few counts support this clone. The antigen remains unidentified. CDR3 length: 14 residues. Germline V gene lookup returns CDR1 SGHVS and CDR2 FNYEAQ. V was clipped by 0 bases and J by 0 bases, with 5 bases between them. The material sequenced was peripheral blood mononuclear cells. The TCR comes from an elderly man with T-cell large granular lymphocyte leukemia. Some clones in this sample may be carry-over from other donors' samples. The V and J genes are TRBV7-6 and TRBJ1-1, with D hard to call. The CDR3 DNA reads as TGTGCCAGCAGCTTAGCTCCAGTGAACACTGAAGCTTTCTTT. Translated, it gives CASSLAPVNTEAFF.